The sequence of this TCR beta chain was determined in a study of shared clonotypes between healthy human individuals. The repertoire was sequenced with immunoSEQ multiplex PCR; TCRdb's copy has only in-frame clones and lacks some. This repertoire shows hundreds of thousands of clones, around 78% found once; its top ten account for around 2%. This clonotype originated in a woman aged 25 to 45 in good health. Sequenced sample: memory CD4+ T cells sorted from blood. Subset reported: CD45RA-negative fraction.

CDR3 sequence: CASSIDFEVTAGELFF. The CDR3 DNA follows: TGTGCCAGTAGTATAGATTTCGAGGTAACGGCCGGGGAGCTGTTTTTT. V is TRBV19 and J is TRBJ2-2; D not certain. The CDR3 is made up of 16 amino acids. The germline CDR1 and CDR2 sequences are LNHDA and SQIVND (reference sequence). With 0 bases removed from V and 6 bases from J, the gap between germline ends came to 14 bases.